A selection of T cell receptor beta chains follows, all from one sample in a study of OX40 agonist ivuxolimab in advanced cancers. Produced via immunoSEQ multiplex PCR; TCRdb's table is partial and in-frame only. The sample has tens of thousands of clones, roughly 84% seen once. Sample: CD4+ or CD8+ T cells sorted from blood, taken in a trial of the OX40 agonist ivuxolimab. These receptors all stem from an adult with an advanced solid tumor such as melanoma, head and neck, liver or kidney cancer. The CDR3 runs from the conserved cysteine through the conserved F or W. The D gene is left open where the match is weak. For some rows the clone size is stated as once, few or many, or as a class when expanded; others skip it.

clone size	V gene	D gene	J gene	CDR3 protein	CDR3 DNA
.	TRBV4-3	.	TRBJ2-7	CASSPWRSHYEQYF	TGCGCCAGCAGCCCGTGGCGGTCGCATTACGAGCAGTACTTC
.	TRBV13	.	TRBJ2-1	CASSTTGVNHNEQFF	TGTGCCAGCAGCACGACGGGCGTAAATCACAATGAGCAGTTCTTC
.	TRBV27	.	TRBJ1-2	CASSLRGLANYGYTF	TGTGCCAGCAGTTTACGGGGCCTAGCTAACTATGGCTACACCTTC
once	TRBV4-3	.	TRBJ1-4	CASSQDQGLGNEKLFF	TGCGCCAGCAGCCAAGATCAAGGGTTGGGTAATGAAAAACTGTTTTTT
.	TRBV5-1	.	TRBJ1-4	CASSLGGTNEKLFF	TGCGCCAGCAGCTTGGGAGGCACTAATGAAAAACTGTTTTTT
few	TRBV2	TRBD1	TRBJ1-5	CASSRQGPQHF	TGTGCCAGCAGTAGACAGGGGCCCCAGCATTTT
.	TRBV19	TRBD1	TRBJ1-5	CASRPMTTGNNQPQHF	TGTGCCAGTAGGCCGATGACGACAGGGAACAATCAGCCCCAGCATTTT
once	TRBV19	TRBD2	TRBJ2-7	CASSSAGVRSYEQYF	TGTGCCAGTAGTTCCGCGGGGGTCCGATCCTACGAGCAGTACTTC
.	TRBV18	.	TRBJ2-5	CASSPGLQETQYF	TGTGCCAGCTCACCAGGGCTCCAAGAGACCCAGTACTTC
.	TRBV28	.	TRBJ1-1	CASSLYRSQGNEAFF	TGTGCCAGCAGTTTATATCGGTCACAGGGAAATGAAGCTTTCTTT
.	TRBV6-5	.	TRBJ2-5	CASSGGPRETQYF	TGTGCCAGCAGCGGGGGGCCCCGAGAGACCCAGTACTTC
once	TRBV15	.	TRBJ2-3	CATSRVEIASTDTQYF	TGTGCCACCAGCAGAGTAGAAATTGCTAGCACAGATACGCAGTATTTT
.	TRBV21-1	.	TRBJ1-5	CASSPGHDRDHGGNQPQHF	TGTGCCAGCAGCCCGGGACATGACAGGGACCATGGGGGCAATCAGCCCCAGCATTTT
.	TRBV2	TRBD1	TRBJ1-5	CASSEALRGRGQPQHF	TGTGCCAGCAGTGAAGCTTTAAGGGGGCGCGGTCAGCCCCAGCATTTT
.	TRBV28	TRBD1	TRBJ2-3	CASSPDRGRGSTDTQYF	TGTGCCAGCAGTCCCGACAGGGGACGAGGGTCCACAGATACGCAGTATTTT
.	TRBV27	.	TRBJ1-1	CASSPLGVWGGDTEAFF	TGTGCCAGCAGTCCCCTGGGGGTGTGGGGGGGGGACACTGAAGCTTTCTTT
.	TRBV5-4	.	TRBJ2-3	CASSLTGPDTQYF	TGTGCCAGCAGCTTGACAGGGCCAGATACGCAGTATTTT
once	TRBV7-9	.	TRBJ2-5	CASSQHGETQYF	TGTGCCAGCAGCCAACATGGGGAGACCCAGTACTTC
.	TRBV5-4	TRBD1	TRBJ2-2	CASSEEGGDGELFF	TGTGCCAGCAGCGAAGAAGGGGGCGACGGGGAGCTGTTTTTT
once	TRBV5-1	.	TRBJ2-5	CASSFSGQETQYF	TGCGCCAGCAGCTTCTCGGGCCAAGAGACCCAGTACTTC
once	TRBV18	.	TRBJ2-5	CASSPGQETQYF	TGTGCCAGCTCACCAGGACAAGAGACCCAGTACTTC
.	TRBV27	.	TRBJ2-5	CASSLGETQYF	TGTGCCAGCAGTTTAGGAGAGACCCAGTACTTC
.	TRBV13	.	TRBJ2-1	CASSLPPGRYNEQFF	TGTGCCAGCAGCCTCCCCCCGGGACGATACAATGAGCAGTTCTTC
few	TRBV11-2	TRBD1	TRBJ2-7	CASSLVRTGTYEQYF	TGTGCCAGCAGCTTAGTTAGGACAGGAACCTACGAGCAGTACTTC
.	TRBV5-1	TRBD1	TRBJ2-1	CASSSVRQGSEQFF	TGCGCCAGCAGCTCCGTACGACAGGGCAGCGAGCAGTTCTTC
.	TRBV11-2	.	TRBJ2-1	CASSSRGDSNEQFF	TGTGCCAGCAGCTCCAGAGGTGACAGCAATGAGCAGTTCTTC
.	TRBV7-6	TRBD2	TRBJ2-1	CASSKTSGRRNEQFF	TGTGCCAGCAGCAAGACTAGCGGGAGGAGGAATGAGCAGTTCTTC
.	TRBV5-1	.	TRBJ2-5	CASSRRTVQETQYF	TGCGCCAGCAGCCGTCGGACAGTCCAAGAGACCCAGTACTTC